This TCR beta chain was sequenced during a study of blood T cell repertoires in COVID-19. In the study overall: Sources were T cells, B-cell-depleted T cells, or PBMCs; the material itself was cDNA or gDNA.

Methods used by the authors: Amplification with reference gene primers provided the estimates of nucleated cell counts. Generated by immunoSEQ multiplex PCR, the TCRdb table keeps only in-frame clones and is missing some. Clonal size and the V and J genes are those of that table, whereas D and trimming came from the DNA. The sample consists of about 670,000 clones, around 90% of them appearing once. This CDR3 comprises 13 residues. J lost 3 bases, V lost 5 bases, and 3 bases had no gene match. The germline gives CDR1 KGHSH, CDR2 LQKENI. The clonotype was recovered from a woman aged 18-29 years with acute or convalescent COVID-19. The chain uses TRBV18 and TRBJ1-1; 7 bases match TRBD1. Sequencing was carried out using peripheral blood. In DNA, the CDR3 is TGTGCCAGCTCAGACACAGGGGACACTGAAGCTTTCTTT. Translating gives CASSDTGDTEAFF.